This is a list of T cell receptor beta chains from one sample in a study of cytomegalovirus exposure and HLA in healthy donors. The table came from immunoSEQ multiplex PCR; TCRdb's copy has only in-frame clones and leaves some out. The sample lists 150,000 to 200,000 clones, around nine tenths occurring once. Sequencing was carried out using PBMCs. Receptors originate from a woman in her twenties or thirties in good health and CMV-seronegative. CDR3s include the opening cysteine and the closing phenylalanine or tryptophan. D genes are given only for firm matches. The size entry is marked missing in some rows and otherwise reads once, few, many or a size class.

J,size,D,V,DNA,CDR3
TRBJ2-7,NA,NA,TRBV10-3,TGTGCCATCAGTGAGTCCGGTGGGGGCGCGCAGTACTTC,CAISESGGGAQYF
TRBJ1-1,NA,NA,TRBV13,TGTGCCAGCAGCTCCCTCCGATCGGTCTTCTTT,CASSSLRSVFF
TRBJ2-3,NA,TRBD2,TRBV29-1,TGCAGCGTTTATGGTCGAGGAGTAGCGGGGGGGCCTATAGATACGCAGTATTTT,CSVYGRGVAGGPIDTQYF
TRBJ1-2,NA,TRBD1,TRBV9,TGTGCCAGCAGCGACGACAGGGGAGGGGGCTTCTATGGCTACACCTTC,CASSDDRGGGFYGYTF
TRBJ1-1,NA,NA,TRBV5-4,TGTGCCAGCAGCCCAGTCGGGAGTGAAGCTTTCTTT,CASSPVGSEAFF
TRBJ1-6,NA,TRBD1,TRBV5-6,TGTGCCAGCAGCTCGACAGGGGGTTTCGGTAATTCACCCCTCCACTTT,CASSSTGGFGNSPLHF
TRBJ2-3,few,NA,TRBV7-2,TGTGCCAGCAGCCAGTTCGGACAGAGCACAGATACGCAGTATTTT,CASSQFGQSTDTQYF
TRBJ2-3,few,NA,TRBV19,TGTGCCAGTAGTTCTGGGCCCAGCACAGATACGCAGTATTTT,CASSSGPSTDTQYF
TRBJ1-5,NA,TRBD1,TRBV6-1,TGTGCCAGCAGGGAAGACAGGGGGCCTTCGAATCAGCCCCAGCATTTT,CASREDRGPSNQPQHF
TRBJ1-1,NA,NA,TRBV19,TGTGCCAGTAGTAATAGTCCAGGGAACACTGAAGCTTTCTTT,CASSNSPGNTEAFF
TRBJ1-2,NA,TRBD1,TRBV6-6,TGTGCCAGCAGTTTTGACAGGGCGGATAACTATGGCTACACCTTC,CASSFDRADNYGYTF
TRBJ1-3,NA,NA,TRBV27,TGTGCCAGCGGCGAAGGGGCAGGAAACTCTGGAAACACCATATATTTT,CASGEGAGNSGNTIYF
TRBJ1-2,NA,TRBD1,TRBV5-1,TGCGCCAGCAGCTCGATCCCGGGACAGGGGGCTCATGGCTACACCTTC,CASSSIPGQGAHGYTF
TRBJ1-5,NA,TRBD1,TRBV19,TGTGCCAGTAGTACCGAGACAGGGAAGGGCAATCAGCCCCAGCATTTT,CASSTETGKGNQPQHF
TRBJ2-3,NA,TRBD1,TRBV7-2,TGTGCCAGCAGGCCTACAGGGGGCTGGGGCACAGATACGCAGTATTTT,CASRPTGGWGTDTQYF
TRBJ1-2,NA,NA,TRBV14,TGTGCCAGCAGCCATCAGGGGATCTATGGCTACACCTTC,CASSHQGIYGYTF
TRBJ2-5,once,NA,TRBV2,TGTGCCAGCAGTGTGGCTAGCCAAGAGACCCAGTACTTC,CASSVASQETQYF
TRBJ1-5,NA,NA,TRBV6-6,TGTGCCAGCAGTTACCACAGGACGTTTAGCAATCAGCCCCAGCATTTT,CASSYHRTFSNQPQHF
TRBJ1-1,NA,TRBD1,TRBV11-2,TGTGCCAGCAGCTTGTGGACAGGGGGGCCCACTGAAGCTTTCTTT,CASSLWTGGPTEAFF
TRBJ1-2,once,TRBD1,TRBV20-1,TGCAGTGCGCGGGACAGACCCCGAGACACCTTC,CSARDRPRDTF
TRBJ1-2,once,NA,TRBV12-2,TGTGCAAGTCGCTTAGCTTCCGAATTTCAGTGCCCCTCTAACTATGGCTACACCTTC,CASRLASEFQCPSNYGYTF
TRBJ1-1,NA,NA,TRBV12-5,TGTGCTAGTGGTTATCCAGTCTCTGAAGCTTTCTTT,CASGYPVSEAFF
TRBJ1-1,NA,NA,TRBV7-9,TGTGCCAGCAGCCCCTTTACAGAGAACACTGAAGCTTTCTTT,CASSPFTENTEAFF
TRBJ2-3,NA,NA,TRBV6-1,TGTGCCAGCAGTGAAATTGTTGGGCCCTATACCGCCATCGCAGATACGCAGTATTTT,CASSEIVGPYTAIADTQYF
TRBJ1-5,NA,TRBD1,TRBV7-2,TGTGCCAGCAGCTCACAGGGGGCCGGTCAGCCCCAGCATTTT,CASSSQGAGQPQHF
TRBJ2-3,NA,TRBD1,TRBV10-3,TGTGCCATCAGTGAGCTTAAAACAGGGGGAAGGGATACGCAGTATTTT,CAISELKTGGRDTQYF
TRBJ2-7,NA,NA,TRBV5-5,TGTGCCAGCAGCCCCGGAGGCGCCTACGAGCAGTACTTC,CASSPGGAYEQYF
TRBJ1-4,once,NA,TRBV5-4,TGTGCCAGCAGCATATCTAATTTCGTGGGGGCGCCTAATGAAAAACTGTTTTTT,CASSISNFVGAPNEKLFF
TRBJ2-7,NA,NA,TRBV2,TGTGCCAGCAGTGACGGGACTCTGTCCGGCATCGAGCAGTACTTC,CASSDGTLSGIEQYF
TRBJ1-1,NA,TRBD1,TRBV4-1,TGCGCCAGCAGCCAGGCCGGGACAGCGAACACTGAAGCTTTCTTT,CASSQAGTANTEAFF
TRBJ1-2,NA,NA,TRBV4-1,TGCGCCAGCAGCCAAGACCGAGGGATCAGTGGCTACACCTTC,CASSQDRGISGYTF
TRBJ1-1,NA,NA,TRBV29-1,TGCAGCGTTGAAGATCGGGGAGGGCCTGCTGAAGCTTTCTTT,CSVEDRGGPAEAFF
TRBJ1-1,NA,NA,TRBV29-1,TGCAGCGTCGCCCAACCGGGGTGGGTGAACACTGAAGCTTTCTTT,CSVAQPGWVNTEAFF
TRBJ2-1,NA,NA,TRBV4-1,TGCGCCAGCAGCCTGACAAAAGCGGTTGAGCAGTTCTTC,CASSLTKAVEQFF
TRBJ2-3,NA,NA,TRBV4-1,TGCGCCAGCAGCCAATGGGCAGGTAGCACAGATACGCAGTATTTT,CASSQWAGSTDTQYF
TRBJ2-7,NA,NA,TRBV18,TGTGCCAGCTCACCGGCGGGCGGATCTGGGGTTGGCTACGAGCAGTACTTC,CASSPAGGSGVGYEQYF
TRBJ1-5,NA,TRBD1,TRBV6-5,TGTGCCAGCAGCCGGGACAGGGGCGAGGATCAGCCCCAGCATTTT,CASSRDRGEDQPQHF
TRBJ1-4,NA,NA,TRBV7-9,TGTGCCAGCAGCTTAGCCCGGGGAATGGATGAAAAACTGTTTTTT,CASSLARGMDEKLFF
TRBJ1-2,NA,NA,TRBV7-9,TGTGCCAGCAGCTTCTCGGCGGGGCCCAACTATGGCTACACCTTC,CASSFSAGPNYGYTF
TRBJ2-7,NA,TRBD1,TRBV7-8,TGTGCCAGCAGCTTAGGTACAGACAGGGGCACTCGATGGCAGTACTTC,CASSLGTDRGTRWQYF
TRBJ1-6,NA,NA,TRBV25-1,TGTGCCAGCAGTGAATATGACGGCGGGGGCGGGATCCACTTT,CASSEYDGGGGIHF
TRBJ2-7,once,TRBD2,TRBV27,TGTGCCAGCAGTGATCTTACAGGAAGCGGGGAATCCTACGAGCAGTACTTC,CASSDLTGSGESYEQYF
TRBJ1-4,NA,NA,TRBV9,TGTGCCAGCAGCGTAAGGGGTCTCGGTAATGAAAAACTGTTTTTT,CASSVRGLGNEKLFF
TRBJ2-6,NA,TRBD2,TRBV11-3,TGTGCCAGCAGCTTAGGGGCGGGGGGATCCTCTGGGGCCAACGTCCTGACTTTC,CASSLGAGGSSGANVLTF
TRBJ2-3,NA,NA,TRBV5-6,TGTGCCAGCAGCTTGGCTAGCCCCTACGGGGATACGCAGTATTTT,CASSLASPYGDTQYF
TRBJ1-2,NA,NA,TRBV5-1,TGCGCCAGCAGCGTGGCCGGGTCCCTGGGCTACACCTTC,CASSVAGSLGYTF